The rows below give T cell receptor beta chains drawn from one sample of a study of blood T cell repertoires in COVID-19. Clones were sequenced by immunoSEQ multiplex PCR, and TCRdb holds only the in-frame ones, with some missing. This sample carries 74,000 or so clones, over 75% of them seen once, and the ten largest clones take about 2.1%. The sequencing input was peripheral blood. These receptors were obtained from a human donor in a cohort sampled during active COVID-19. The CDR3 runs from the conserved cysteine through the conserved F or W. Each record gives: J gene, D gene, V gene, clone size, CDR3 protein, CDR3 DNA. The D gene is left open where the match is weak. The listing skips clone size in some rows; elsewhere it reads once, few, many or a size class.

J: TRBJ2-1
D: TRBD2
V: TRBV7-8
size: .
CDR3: CASSLALAGGNEQFF
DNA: TGTGCCAGCAGCTTAGCCCTAGCGGGGGGAAATGAGCAGTTCTTC

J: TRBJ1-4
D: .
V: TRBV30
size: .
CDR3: CAWSLRDMGNEKLFF
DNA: TGTGCCTGGAGTCTCCGGGACATGGGTAATGAAAAACTGTTTTTT

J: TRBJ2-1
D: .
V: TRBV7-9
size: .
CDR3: CVSSLVWTEQFF
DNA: TGTGTCAGCAGCTTAGTTTGGACAGAGCAGTTCTTC

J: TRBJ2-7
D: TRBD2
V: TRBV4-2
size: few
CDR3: CASSHELGLAGDRYF
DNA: TGTGCCAGCAGCCATGAATTAGGACTAGCGGGAGATCGGTACTTC

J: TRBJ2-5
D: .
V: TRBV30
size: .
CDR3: CAWSSGSSQETQYF
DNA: TGTGCCTGGAGTTCGGGGTCCTCCCAAGAGACCCAGTACTTC

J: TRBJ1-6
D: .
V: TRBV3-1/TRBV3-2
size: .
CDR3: CASSQAGAVLYSPLHF
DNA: TGTGCCAGCAGCCAGGCTGGGGCCGTACTTTATTCACCCCTCCACTTT

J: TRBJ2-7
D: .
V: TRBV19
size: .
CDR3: CASSIFGYGYEQYF
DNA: TGTGCCAGTAGTATTTTCGGCTACGGGTACGAGCAGTACTTC

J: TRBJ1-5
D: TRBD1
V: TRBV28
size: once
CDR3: CASSFSLFTGGPLPQPQHF
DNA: TGTGCCAGCAGTTTCTCCCTTTTCACAGGGGGCCCTCTTCCCCAGCCCCAGCATTTT

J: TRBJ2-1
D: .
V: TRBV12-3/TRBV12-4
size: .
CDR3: CASSLGELEQFF
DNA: TGTGCCAGCAGTTTAGGAGAACTAGAGCAGTTCTTC

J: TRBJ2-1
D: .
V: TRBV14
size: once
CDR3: CASSHRTVNNEQFF
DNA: TGTGCCAGCAGCCATCGGACAGTCAACAATGAGCAGTTCTTC

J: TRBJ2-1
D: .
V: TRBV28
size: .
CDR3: CASSPLVGAEGFEQFF
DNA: TGTGCCAGCAGTCCACTCGTGGGAGCAGAGGGTTTCGAGCAGTTCTTC